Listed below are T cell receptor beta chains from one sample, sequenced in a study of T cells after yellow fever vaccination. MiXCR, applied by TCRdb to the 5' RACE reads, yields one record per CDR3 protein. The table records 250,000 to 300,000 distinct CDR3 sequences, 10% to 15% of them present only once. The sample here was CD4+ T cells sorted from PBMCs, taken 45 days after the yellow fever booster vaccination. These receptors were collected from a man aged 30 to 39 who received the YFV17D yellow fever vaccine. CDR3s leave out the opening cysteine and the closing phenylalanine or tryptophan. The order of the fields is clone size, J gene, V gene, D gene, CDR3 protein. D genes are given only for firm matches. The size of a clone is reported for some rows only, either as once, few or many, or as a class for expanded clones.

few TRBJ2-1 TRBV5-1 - ASSPGGAAEQF
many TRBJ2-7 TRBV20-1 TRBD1 SAHTLLQGAHEQY
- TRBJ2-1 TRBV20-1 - SAATGSSYNEQF
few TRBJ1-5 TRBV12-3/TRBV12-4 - ASSFGLNNQPQH
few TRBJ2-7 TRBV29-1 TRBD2 SVEGLAITGRSYEQY
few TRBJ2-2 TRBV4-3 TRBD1 ASSQDGDRARSIGELF
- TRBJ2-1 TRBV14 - ASSQVGTRHEQF
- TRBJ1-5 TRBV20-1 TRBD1 SASTGTGGGQPQH
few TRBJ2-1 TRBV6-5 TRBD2 ASSYSRGVEQF
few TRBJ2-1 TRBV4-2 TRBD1 ASRFQGQGAEEQF
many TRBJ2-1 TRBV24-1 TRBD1 ATSDRTGVSEQF
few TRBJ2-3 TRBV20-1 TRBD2 SASSLAGNGADTQY
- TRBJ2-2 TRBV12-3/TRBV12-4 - ASSLNTPGGRNTGELF
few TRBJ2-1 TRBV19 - ASSIWGSEQF
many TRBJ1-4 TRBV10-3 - ASSQEAVFGLF